Included here is one T cell receptor beta chain sequence, with context. Antigen specificity is unknown. This sample was included in a study of post-analysis software for immune sequencing data. Looking at the study overall: Patients had relapsing-remitting, secondary progressive or progressive-relapsing multiple sclerosis; some lacked subtype.

The TCR beta cDNA libraries carried unique molecular identifiers. There were roughly 0.95 to 11 million T cells, and approximately 480,000 cDNA molecules came from them. TCRdb analysed the PCR reads with MiXCR anew, one entry per CDR3 protein. The sample holds roughly 540,000 distinct CDR3 sequences, around 31% seen once. General study points: TRBV5-6, TRBV5-1 and TRBV20-1 belonged to a set of roughly five TRBV segments that were more frequent in patients than controls. Significantly lower normalized Chao1 diversity was found in patients with multiple sclerosis relative to controls. Co-batched samples clustered tightly together by F measure.

The CDR3 sequence is 12 residues long. This sequence was found in a girl under 18 with multiple sclerosis. The chain joins TRBV21-1 to TRBJ2-5; TRBD1, the D gene given by the table, was not confirmed from the DNA. TRBV21-1 is a recognized pseudogene. Sequencing used blood. The CDR3 spells CASQGGVGEQYF. Here the CDR3 DNA reads TGTGCCAGCCAAGGGGGTGTCGGGGAGCAGTACTTC.